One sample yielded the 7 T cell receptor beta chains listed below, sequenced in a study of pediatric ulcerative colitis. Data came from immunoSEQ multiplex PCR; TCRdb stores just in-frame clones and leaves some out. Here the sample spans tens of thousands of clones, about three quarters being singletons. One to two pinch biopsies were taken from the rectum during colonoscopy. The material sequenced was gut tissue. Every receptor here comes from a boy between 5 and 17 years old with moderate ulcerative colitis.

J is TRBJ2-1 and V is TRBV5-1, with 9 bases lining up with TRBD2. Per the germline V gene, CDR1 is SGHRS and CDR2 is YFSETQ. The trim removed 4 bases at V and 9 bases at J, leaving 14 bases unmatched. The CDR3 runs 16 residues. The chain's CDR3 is CASSPKTSGSVGEQFF. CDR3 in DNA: TGCGCCAGCAGCCCCAAGACTAGCGGCTCTGTCGGTGAGCAGTTCTTC.

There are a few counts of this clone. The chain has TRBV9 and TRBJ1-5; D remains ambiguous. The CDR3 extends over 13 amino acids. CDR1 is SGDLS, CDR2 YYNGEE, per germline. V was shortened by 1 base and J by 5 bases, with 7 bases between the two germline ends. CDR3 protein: CASSVSLDQPQHF. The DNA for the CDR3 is TGTGCCAGCAGCGTAAGTCTGGATCAGCCCCAGCATTTT.

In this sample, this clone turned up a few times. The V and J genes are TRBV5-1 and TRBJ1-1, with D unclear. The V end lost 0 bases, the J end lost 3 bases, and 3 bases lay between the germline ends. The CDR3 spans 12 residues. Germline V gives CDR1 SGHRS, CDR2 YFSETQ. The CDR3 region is CASSLEDTEAFF. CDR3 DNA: TGCGCCAGCAGCTTGGAGGACACTGAAGCTTTCTTT.

CDR3 coding DNA: TGTGCCAGCAGCCCCATCGGAGGTTTCGCAACTAATGAAAAACTGTTTTTT. Its translation: CASSPIGGFATNEKLFF. This chain uses TRBV9 with TRBJ1-4; D unclear. This CDR3 comprises 17 residues. The germline V gene has CDR1 SGDLS and CDR2 YYNGEE. V gave up 4 bases and J gave up 0 bases, with 16 bases separating them.

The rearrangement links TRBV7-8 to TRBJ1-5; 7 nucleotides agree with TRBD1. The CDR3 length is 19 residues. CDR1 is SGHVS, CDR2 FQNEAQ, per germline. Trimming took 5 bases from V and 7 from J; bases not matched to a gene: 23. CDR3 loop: CASSPWGGRAGGPGQPQHF. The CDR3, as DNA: TGTGCCAGCAGCCCATGGGGTGGTCGTGCAGGGGGTCCCGGGCAGCCCCAGCATTTT.

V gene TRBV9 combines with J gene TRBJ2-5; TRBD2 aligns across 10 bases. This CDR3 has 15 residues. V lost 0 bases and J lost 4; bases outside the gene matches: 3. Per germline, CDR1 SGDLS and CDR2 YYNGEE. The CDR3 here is CASSVVGLAVETQYF. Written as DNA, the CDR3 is TGTGCCAGCAGCGTAGTAGGACTAGCGGTAGAGACCCAGTACTTC.

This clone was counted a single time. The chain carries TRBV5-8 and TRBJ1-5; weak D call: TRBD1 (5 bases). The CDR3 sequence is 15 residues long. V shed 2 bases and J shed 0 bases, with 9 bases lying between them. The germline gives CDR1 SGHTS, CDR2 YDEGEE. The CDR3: CASSFTGHSNQPQHF. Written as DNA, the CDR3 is TGTGCCAGCAGCTTTACTGGACATAGCAATCAGCCCCAGCATTTT.